Listed here are 13 T cell receptor beta chains from one sample, sequenced in a study of T cell changes during pregnancy in multiple sclerosis. Profiling relied on immunoSEQ multiplex PCR, and the TCRdb table lists in-frame clones only, not all of them. The sample shows 60,000 to 65,000 clones, around 93% of them seen only once. The input for sequencing was peripheral blood, taken in the second trimester of pregnancy. The receptors stem from a female donor in good health, enrolled as a control in a pregnancy study.

The V gene is TRBV19, the J gene TRBJ1-5; D uncertain. The CDR3 length is 13 residues. Germline V gene lookup returns CDR1 LNHDA and CDR2 SQIVND (reference sequence). Trimming took off 6 bases at V and 7 bases at J, with 13 bases between the two ends. The DNA of the CDR3 is TGTGCCAGTAGCCTAGACGGTATCCAGCCCCAGCATTTT. Translating gives CASSLDGIQPQHF.

This sequence joins TRBV27 and TRBJ2-1, with 8 bases matching TRBD2. J was trimmed by 4 bases and V by 5 bases; bases with no gene match: 4. Per germline, CDR1 MNHEY and CDR2 SMNVEV (reference sequence). The CDR3 runs to 14 residues. The CDR3 nucleotides are TGTGCCAGCAGTAGCGGGGGTTCTTACAATGAGCAGTTCTTC. It specifies CASSSGGSYNEQFF.

The chain couples TRBV7-8 to TRBJ2-5; 8 nucleotides line up with TRBD2. After removal of 1 base from V and 5 bases from J, the junction contained 9 bases not matched to a gene. The germline V gene encodes CDR1 SGHVS and CDR2 FQNEAQ. This CDR3 contains 16 residues. DNA for the CDR3: TGTGCCAGCAGCTTAGATAGACGGGGGGGACGGGAGACCCAGTACTTC. Its protein is CASSLDRRGGRETQYF.

The chain has TRBV28 and TRBJ1-2, with 7 bases that match TRBD1. Trimming cost V 7 bases and J 8 bases; bases outside gene matches: 19. The length of the CDR3 is 16 residues. Germline V gene lookup returns CDR1 MDHEN and CDR2 SYDVKM. As DNA, the CDR3 is TGTGCCAGCAAGGGGGCCCCCTCACAGGGAACGGAGGGCTACACCTTC. It is translated as CASKGAPSQGTEGYTF.

V is TRBV4-1 and J is TRBJ2-7; D unresolved. The CDR3 extends over 15 amino acids. Trimming left V 0 bases short and J 4 bases short, with 13 bases between. The germline CDR1 and CDR2 sequences are MGHRA and YSYEKL. Here the CDR3 reads CASSQDGQTRYEQYF. The CDR3 coding sequence is TGCGCCAGCAGCCAAGATGGCCAGACGAGGTACGAGCAGTACTTC.

The V and J genes are TRBV7-9 and TRBJ2-7; D call uncertain. Trimming pared 5 bases from V and 4 bases from J, leaving 15 bases between. CDR3 length: 14 amino acids. Germline V gene sequence: CDR1 SEHNR, CDR2 FQNEAQ (reference sequence). The CDR3 bases are TGTGCCAGCAGCCCAGTCCCCTCACCGTACGAGCAGTACTTC. Its protein is CASSPVPSPYEQYF.

This chain uses TRBV9 with TRBJ2-5; 11 bases are shared with TRBD2. Trimming removed 7 bases from V and 5 bases from J; junction bases left unmatched: 7. The CDR3 runs 14 residues. Looked up from germline, CDR1 is SGDLS and CDR2 is YYNGEE. The CDR3 loop reads CASSTSGSGETQYF. The DNA of the CDR3 is TGTGCCAGCTCTACTAGCGGGAGCGGGGAGACCCAGTACTTC.

V is TRBV6-4 and J is TRBJ2-3, with 7 bases that match TRBD2. Germline lookup yields CDR1 MRHNA and CDR2 SNTAGT. Germline trimming cut 0 bases from V and 3 bases from J; bases unmatched to any gene: 6. The CDR3 contains 16 residues. The CDR3: CASSDSGGSGTDTQYF. As DNA, the CDR3 is TGTGCCAGCAGTGACTCTGGCGGGAGTGGGACAGATACGCAGTATTTT.

The rearrangement joins TRBV19 to TRBJ1-5; possibly TRBD1 for D (5 bases). Trimming took off 3 bases at V and 1 base at J, with 10 bases between the two ends. The CDR3 sequence is 15 residues long. From germline, CDR1 is LNHDA and CDR2 SQIVND (reference sequence). The CDR3 region is CASSIVQGSNQPQHF. CDR3 sequence (DNA): TGTGCCAGTAGTATCGTGCAGGGAAGCAATCAGCCCCAGCATTTT.

The chain couples TRBV18 to TRBJ2-1; a weak D match, TRBD1 (5 bases). The germline V gene has CDR1 KGHSH and CDR2 LQKENI. The CDR3 has 15 residues. The germline V and J ends were trimmed by 3 bases and 0 bases, with 9 bases remaining between them. CDR3 nucleotide sequence: TGTGCCAGCTCACCCGGTGACAGCTCCTACAATGAGCAGTTCTTC. Amino acids: CASSPGDSSYNEQFF.

This clone was counted a few times. This chain's CDR3 is CAWSVDSLKLFF. The CDR3 nucleotides read TGTGCCTGGAGTGTGGACAGCTTAAAACTGTTTTTT. The rearrangement uses TRBV30 and TRBJ1-4; the D gene is possibly TRBD1 (6 bases). Germline CDR1 reads GTSNPN; CDR2 reads SVGIG (reference sequence). The CDR3 runs 12 residues. V was cut by 0 bases and J by 10 bases, with 9 bases left in between.

V gene TRBV2 combines with J gene TRBJ2-7; 11 nucleotides match TRBD1. Germline loops: CDR1 SNHLY, CDR2 FYNNEI. The ends lost 9 bases at V and 2 bases at J; junction bases unmatched: 6. The CDR3 has 14 residues. The CDR3 nucleotides read TGTGCCAGTACAACGGACAGGGGGCCCTACGAGCAGTACTTC. This codes for CASTTDRGPYEQYF.

V usage is TRBV2 and J usage is TRBJ1-5; perhaps TRBD1 as D (6 bases). The CDR3 sequence is 14 residues long. In germline, CDR1 is SNHLY, CDR2 FYNNEI. V was pared by 5 bases and J by 0 bases, with 8 bases between. The CDR3 bases are TGTGCCAGCAGTAGGGGGTATAGCAATCAGCCCCAGCATTTT. This gives the protein CASSRGYSNQPQHF.